The text below deals with one T cell receptor (beta chain). Its antigen is not known. Other DNA sequences within the sample encode an identical CDR3. Central memory, naive, regulatory and stem cell-like memory CD4+ cells were sorted by CD45RO/CCR7/CD25/CD127/CD95/CD27. This CDR3 region has 14 residues. The V and J ends lost 0 bases and 4 bases respectively, with 7 bases between them. Germline V lookup: CDR1 SGHRS, CDR2 YFSETQ. The record originates from a study of beta chain features in type 1 diabetes. Study observations and caveats: Across all four CD4+ subsets, people with type 1 diabetes showed modestly shorter TCRB CDR3s. PCR might show a preference for shorter templates, equally across patients and controls. More deletions and fewer insertions at VDJ junctions were found in patients with type 1 diabetes.

TCRB transcripts that were expressed got sequenced, as all of the isolated RNA had been reverse transcribed. Here immunoSEQ multiplex PCR was the method, and the copy in TCRdb shows in-frame clones only, minus some. The table lists around 650,000 clones, 9.5% to 15% of them singletons. This chain uses TRBV5-1 with TRBJ2-2; D not resolved. This TCR derives from a man aged 25 to 40 with type 1 diabetes. Input material: naive CD4+ T cells from blood. The CDR3 DNA follows: TGCGCCAGCAGCTTGGGTCAGCCCACCGGGGAGCTGTTTTTT. It specifies CASSLGQPTGELFF.